This is a list of T cell receptor beta chains from one sample in a study of beta chain features in type 1 diabetes. Using immunoSEQ multiplex PCR, the repertoire was profiled, and TCRdb retains in-frame clones only, with some absent. The sample includes 300,000 to 350,000 clones, under 8.5% of them seen just once. The sequencing sample was made of central memory CD4+ T cells from blood. These receptors were obtained from a woman in her late teens or twenties in good health. Both conserved end residues are trimmed from each CDR3. A D gene is named only where the DNA matches it firmly.

j_call	d_call	v_call	cdr3_aa
TRBJ1-1	-	TRBV4-3	ASSHLLNTEAF
TRBJ2-6	-	TRBV5-8	ASKTRGSGANVLT
TRBJ2-7	-	TRBV19	ASTDTSRGFYEQY
TRBJ1-4	TRBD1	TRBV15	ATSTRTGSGEKLF
TRBJ2-3	-	TRBV7-9	ASSLSATTDTQY
TRBJ2-7	TRBD1	TRBV29-1	SIARDRFVEQY
TRBJ2-7	-	TRBV12-2	ASRLDLLAGWHEQY
TRBJ2-3	TRBD2	TRBV6-1	ASRDSGRTQY
TRBJ2-1	TRBD1	TRBV5-1	ASSLVAGQGYNEQF
TRBJ2-5	-	TRBV6-5	ASSGQAADQY
TRBJ1-3	TRBD1	TRBV2	ASSKDRLSGNTIY
TRBJ1-6	TRBD1	TRBV14	ASSHGTGNSPLH
TRBJ2-7	TRBD1	TRBV28	ASSPLRDSYEQY
TRBJ1-1	TRBD1	TRBV7-9	ASSTDVQGVKNTEAF
TRBJ2-1	-	TRBV11-2	ASSLRFSSYNEQF
TRBJ2-1	-	TRBV4-1	ASSQNQGEQF
TRBJ2-1	-	TRBV5-6	ASSLVWGRNEQF
TRBJ1-1	-	TRBV28	ASSNRVNTEAF
TRBJ2-1	TRBD2	TRBV27	ASRGLAENEQF
TRBJ2-1	TRBD2	TRBV9	ASSLSGSGFEQF
TRBJ2-1	-	TRBV28	ASSPQDGSYNEQF
TRBJ2-1	TRBD2	TRBV7-9	ASSLSSGIFYNEQF
TRBJ2-6	-	TRBV11-1	ASSLVSAGFAGANVLT
TRBJ2-1	TRBD2	TRBV13	ASSLAAGLAGVSYNEQF
TRBJ1-5	-	TRBV27	ASSFRENQPQH
TRBJ2-7	TRBD2	TRBV25-1	ASSKHRASGSYEQY
TRBJ1-5	-	TRBV7-3	ASSLVASNQPQH
TRBJ2-1	TRBD2	TRBV15	ATSRASLAGRNVEQF
TRBJ1-2	-	TRBV6-6	ASEGGTSRANYGYT
TRBJ2-1	TRBD2	TRBV5-4	ASSRTQLAASYNEQF
TRBJ1-3	TRBD1	TRBV29-1	SVSTTGSGNTIY
TRBJ1-1	TRBD1	TRBV7-3	ASSLGQGSTEAF
TRBJ2-7	-	TRBV7-2	ASSFPNSYEQY
TRBJ2-7	TRBD2	TRBV27	ASSARTSGRTYEQY
TRBJ2-7	-	TRBV4-1	ASSQQWAYEQY
TRBJ2-2	-	TRBV7-8	ASSQRDPRAGELF
TRBJ2-1	TRBD2	TRBV5-4	ASSSGVPSGTYNEQF
TRBJ2-1	-	TRBV7-8	ASSFQMGQEQF
TRBJ2-7	TRBD1	TRBV5-8	ASSFQGARYEQY
TRBJ2-4	TRBD2	TRBV7-2	ASSLLAVYNIQY
TRBJ2-1	TRBD1	TRBV4-3	ASSQGTGGREQF
TRBJ2-7	TRBD2	TRBV5-1	ASSLGGTRSSEQY
TRBJ1-5	-	TRBV7-2	ASGQSNQPQH
TRBJ2-5	-	TRBV5-1	ASSLDTSEETQY
TRBJ1-2	-	TRBV7-9	ASSRGQVSDGYT
TRBJ1-3	-	TRBV21-1	ASSKERTSGNTIY
TRBJ2-1	TRBD2	TRBV15	ATSRDPSGKGGQF